The 19 T cell receptor beta chains below were found in one sample sequenced in a study of blood T cell repertoires in COVID-19 (dated by TCRdb to the early 2020s). The library was made by the immunoSEQ multiplex PCR assay. TCRdb holds this immuneACCESS table with in-frame rearrangements only. Some clones are missing; in checked studies, unresolved V genes explain under half, and the rest has no known cause. The sample includes over 150,000 clones, with approximately 84% observed a single time. The ten largest clonotypes hold approximately 6.9% of the sample. The specimen was peripheral blood. The receptors stem from a human donor with acute or convalescent COVID-19. The donor label of this sample is uncertain.

The chain carries TRBV15 and TRBJ2-1; D might be TRBD1 (5 bases). The CDR3 consists of 15 residues. The V and J ends lost 0 bases and 7 bases respectively, with 13 bases between them. From germline, CDR1 is LNHNV and CDR2 YYDKDF (reference sequence). The CDR3 nucleotides read TGTGCCACCAGCAGAGATCTGGGGCGCGGAAATGAGCAGTTCTTC. As protein: CATSRDLGRGNEQFF. The variable domain in full, with the rest retrieved from reference TRBV15 and TRBJ2-1, is DAMVIQNPRYQVTQFGKPVTLSCSQTLNHNVMYWYQQKSSQAPKLLFHYYDKDFNNEADTPDNFQSRRPNTSFCFLDIRSPGLGDTAMYLCATSRDLGRGNEQFFGPGTRLTVL.

The chain recombines TRBV7-3 with TRBJ2-7; 14 bases align to TRBD2. Germline V gene data show CDR1 as SGHTA and CDR2 as FQGTGA. The CDR3 runs 18 residues. Germline trimming cut 2 bases from V and 5 bases from J; bases unmatched to any gene: 11. CDR3 loop: CASSLFGTGLAGEDEQYF. In nucleotides, the CDR3 is TGTGCCAGCAGCTTATTCGGCACGGGACTAGCGGGAGAGGACGAGCAGTACTTC.

The V gene is TRBV4-2, the J gene TRBJ2-3; 11 nucleotides match TRBD1. CDR1 is LGHNA, CDR2 YNFKEQ, per germline. V trimming: 0 bases; J trimming: 7 bases; junction bases outside the gene matches: 3. This CDR3 has 15 residues. The CDR3 DNA reads TGTGCCAGCAGCCAAGAAGGGACAGGGGGAAATACGCAGTATTTT. This codes for CASSQEGTGGNTQYF.

V usage is TRBV15 and J usage is TRBJ2-5; perhaps TRBD2 as D (6 bases). CDR3 length: 17 residues. The germline V gene encodes CDR1 LNHNV and CDR2 YYDKDF (reference sequence). Trimming took off 0 bases at V and 0 bases at J, with 14 bases between the two ends. The CDR3 region is CATSRDRGSQHQETQYF. CDR3 DNA sequence: TGTGCCACCAGCAGAGACCGGGGGAGCCAACACCAAGAGACCCAGTACTTC.

The chain has TRBV6-2 or TRBV6-3 and TRBJ1-5, with 10 positions matching TRBD1. CDR3 length: 21 residues. With V trimmed by 6 bases and J by 0 bases, 20 bases remained unmatched. Germline values: CDR1 MNHEY, CDR2 SVGEGT. This chain's CDR3 is CASSHHRSTGQGSSSNQPQHF. CDR3 sequence (DNA): TGTGCCAGCAGCCACCACAGGTCGACGGGACAGGGGTCCTCTAGCAATCAGCCCCAGCATTTT.

The V and J genes are TRBV7-6 and TRBJ1-5, with 7 bases identical to TRBD1. This CDR3 is 15 amino acids long. Trimming took 1 base from V and 3 from J; bases not matched to a gene: 3. Germline CDR1 reads SGHVS; CDR2 reads FNYEAQ. CDR3 protein: CASSLGTGLNQPQHF. The CDR3, as DNA: TGTGCCAGCAGCTTAGGGACAGGCCTCAATCAGCCCCAGCATTTT.

The chain combines TRBV24-1 with TRBJ2-1, with 9 bases matching TRBD1. Trimming at V came to 4 bases and at J to 0 bases, leaving 3 bases not matched to a gene. Germline CDR1 reads KGHDR; CDR2 reads SFDVKD. CDR3 length equals 16 residues. The CDR3 reads CATSESDRGSYNEQFF. CDR3 DNA: TGTGCCACCAGTGAATCGGACAGGGGCTCCTACAATGAGCAGTTCTTC.

The chain is built from TRBV4-1 and TRBJ2-3, with D perhaps matching TRBD1 (5 bases). The CDR3 contains 16 residues. Trimming pared 1 base from V and 3 bases from J, leaving 14 bases between. The germline CDR1 and CDR2 sequences are MGHRA and YSYEKL. The CDR3 is CASSQGQGHQTDTQYF. CDR3 DNA: TGCGCCAGCAGCCAAGGGCAGGGTCACCAGACAGATACGCAGTATTTT.

This sequence joins TRBV7-9 and TRBJ2-2; 8 bases line up with TRBD2. V was pared by 6 bases and J by 3 bases, with 9 bases of the junction left unmatched. Germline values: CDR1 SEHNR, CDR2 FQNEAQ (reference sequence). The CDR3 has 16 amino acids. The CDR3 spells CASRTETGGHTGELFF. CDR3 nucleotides: TGTGCCAGCAGAACAGAGACGGGAGGGCACACCGGGGAGCTGTTTTTT.

V and J are TRBV24-1 and TRBJ2-4, with D possibly matching TRBD1 (5 bases). Trimming removed 4 bases from V and 9 bases from J, with 15 bases in between. CDR1 is KGHDR, CDR2 SFDVKD, per germline. The CDR3 runs to 14 residues. The CDR3 here is CATSDPRRVGIQYF. The CDR3 nucleotides read TGTGCCACCAGTGACCCCCGCAGGGTCGGCATTCAGTACTTC.

This clone was recorded a few times. The V gene is TRBV11-2, the J gene TRBJ2-1; 9 bases line up with TRBD2. The CDR3 covers 17 residues. The ends lost 1 base at V and 4 bases at J; junction bases unmatched: 8. Per the germline V gene, CDR1 is SGHAT and CDR2 is FQNNGV. The CDR3 here is CASSLVRASGTYNEQFF. CDR3 bases: TGTGCCAGCAGCTTAGTTAGGGCTAGCGGGACATACAATGAGCAGTTCTTC.

This chain uses TRBV27 with TRBJ1-2; TRBD1 matches 7 bases. Germline loops: CDR1 MNHEY, CDR2 SMNVEV (reference sequence). The CDR3 covers 14 residues. Unmatched junction bases numbered 4, after V lost 1 base and J lost 5 bases. The CDR3 loop reads CASSLWGTAYGYTF. The CDR3 DNA reads TGTGCCAGCAGTTTATGGGGGACAGCGTATGGCTACACCTTC.

The chain couples TRBV5-1 to TRBJ2-3; 8 bases align to TRBD2. CDR1 SGHRS and CDR2 YFSETQ come from the germline V gene. Trimming removed 0 bases from V and 1 base from J; junction bases left unmatched: 4. The CDR3 totals 16 residues. The chain's CDR3 is CASSLATLAGTDTQYF. The CDR3 DNA follows: TGCGCCAGCAGCTTGGCCACACTAGCGGGCACAGATACGCAGTATTTT.

J is TRBJ2-1 and V is TRBV19; 9 bases line up with TRBD2. V shed 3 bases and J 4 bases; nucleotides not matched to a gene: 7. The CDR3 is made up of 16 amino acids. Germline lookup yields CDR1 LNHDA and CDR2 SQIVND (reference sequence). As DNA, the CDR3 is TGTGCCAGTAGTATGAGGACGGCGGGAGGGTACAATGAGCAGTTCTTC. Translating it yields CASSMRTAGGYNEQFF.

For the CDR3, the DNA is TGCGCCAGCAGCACGACAGGGGGCAACTATGGCTACACCTTC. This gives the protein CASSTTGGNYGYTF. The rearrangement joins TRBV5-1 to TRBJ1-2; 10 nucleotides agree with TRBD1. CDR3 length: 14 residues. V dropped 4 bases and J dropped 2; count of bases not matched to a gene: 2. The germline V gene has CDR1 SGHRS and CDR2 YFSETQ.

This sequence joins TRBV7-9 and TRBJ1-5; 8 bases are a match to TRBD1. V was clipped by 3 bases and J by 6 bases; unmatched bases: 10. There are 16 residues in the CDR3. The germline CDR1 and CDR2 sequences are SEHNR and FQNEAQ (reference sequence). The CDR3 nucleotides are TGTGCCAGCAGCTTGGCCACCGGGACAGGTAGTCAGCCCCAGCATTTT. The encoded protein is CASSLATGTGSQPQHF.

V is TRBV18 and J is TRBJ2-5; 12 bases align to TRBD2. Unmatched junction bases numbered 17, after V lost 1 base and J lost 5 bases. The CDR3 has 20 amino acids. CDR1 is KGHSH, CDR2 LQKENI, per germline. The CDR3 region is CASSPRRLAGVGIILETQYF. DNA for the CDR3: TGTGCCAGCTCACCACGTCGACTAGCGGGAGTGGGGATCATTTTGGAGACCCAGTACTTC. The full variable domain, in which reference TRBV18 and TRBJ2-5 provide the parts outside the CDR3, is NAGVMQNPRHLVRRRGQEARLRCSPMKGHSHVYWYRQLPEEGLKFMVYLQKENIIDESGMPKERFSAEFPKEGPSILRIQQVVRGDSAAYFCASSPRRLAGVGIILETQYFGPGTRLLVL.

The chain recombines TRBV6-4 with TRBJ1-2, with TRBD1 identical over 7 bases. The CDR3 is made up of 16 amino acids. From germline, CDR1 is MRHNA and CDR2 SNTAGT. V shed 3 bases and J 3 bases; nucleotides not matched to a gene: 10. The CDR3 here is CASSDKQGQPDYGYTF. CDR3 bases: TGTGCCAGCAGTGATAAACAGGGACAGCCCGACTATGGCTACACCTTC.

The chain carries TRBV28 and TRBJ2-3; 11 bases agree with TRBD2. Per germline, CDR1 MDHEN and CDR2 SYDVKM. V shed 7 bases and J 0 bases; nucleotides not matched to a gene: 6. The length of the CDR3 is 16 residues. The CDR3 loop reads CASNVGLAASTDTQYF. The CDR3 nucleotides read TGTGCCAGCAACGTGGGACTAGCGGCTAGCACAGATACGCAGTATTTT.